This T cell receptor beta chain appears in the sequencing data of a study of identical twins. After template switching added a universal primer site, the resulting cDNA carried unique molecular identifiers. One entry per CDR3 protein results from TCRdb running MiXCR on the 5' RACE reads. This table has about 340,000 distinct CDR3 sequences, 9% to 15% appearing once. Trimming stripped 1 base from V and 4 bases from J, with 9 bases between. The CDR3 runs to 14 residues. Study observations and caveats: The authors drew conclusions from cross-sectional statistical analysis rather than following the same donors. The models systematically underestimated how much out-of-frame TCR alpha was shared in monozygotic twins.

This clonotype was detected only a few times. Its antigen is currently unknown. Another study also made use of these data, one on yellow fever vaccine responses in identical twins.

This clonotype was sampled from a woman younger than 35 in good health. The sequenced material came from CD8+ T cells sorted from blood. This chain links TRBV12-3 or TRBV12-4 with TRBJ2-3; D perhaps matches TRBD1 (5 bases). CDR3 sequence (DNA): TGTGCCAGCAGTTTAGAAGCAGGGCCAGATACGCAGTATTTT. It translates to CASSLEAGPDTQYF.